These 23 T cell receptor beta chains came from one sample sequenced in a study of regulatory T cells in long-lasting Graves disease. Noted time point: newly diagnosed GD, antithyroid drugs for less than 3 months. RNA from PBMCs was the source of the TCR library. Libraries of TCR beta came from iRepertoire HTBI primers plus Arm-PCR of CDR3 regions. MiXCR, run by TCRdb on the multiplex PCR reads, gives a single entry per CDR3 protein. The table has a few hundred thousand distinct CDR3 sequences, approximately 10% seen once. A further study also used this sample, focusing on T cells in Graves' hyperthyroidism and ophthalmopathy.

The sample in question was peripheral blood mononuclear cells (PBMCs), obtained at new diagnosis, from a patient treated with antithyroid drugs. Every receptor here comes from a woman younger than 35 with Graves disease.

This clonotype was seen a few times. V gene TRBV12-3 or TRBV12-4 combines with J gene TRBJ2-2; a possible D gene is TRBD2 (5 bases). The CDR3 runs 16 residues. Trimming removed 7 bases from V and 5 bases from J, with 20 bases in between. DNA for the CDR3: TGTGCCAGCACCCCTCTTTCGACAAGGAGGACCGGGGAGCTGTTTTTT. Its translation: CASTPLSTRRTGELFF.

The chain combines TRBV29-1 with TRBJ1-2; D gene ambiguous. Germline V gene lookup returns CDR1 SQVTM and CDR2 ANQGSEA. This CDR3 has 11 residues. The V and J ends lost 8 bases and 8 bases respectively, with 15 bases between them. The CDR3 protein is CSLFMGGGYTF. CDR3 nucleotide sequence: TGCAGCCTTTTTATGGGCGGGGGCTACACCTTC.

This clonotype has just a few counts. In DNA form, the CDR3 reads TGCGCCAGCAGCCAAAAAGCCTTCAGCGTAAATGAGCAGTTCTTC. Amino acid sequence: CASSQKAFSVNEQFF. This chain joins TRBV4-1 and TRBJ2-1; D unclear. The V gene lost 2 bases and the J gene lost 7 bases, with 15 bases spanning the gap. The length of the CDR3 is 15 residues. Germline CDR1 is MGHRA and CDR2 is YSYEKL.

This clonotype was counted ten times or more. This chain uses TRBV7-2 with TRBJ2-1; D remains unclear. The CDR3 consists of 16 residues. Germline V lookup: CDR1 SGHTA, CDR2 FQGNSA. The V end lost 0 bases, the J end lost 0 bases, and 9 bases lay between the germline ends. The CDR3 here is CASSLARPPSYNEQFF. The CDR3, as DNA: TGTGCCAGCAGCTTAGCTAGACCCCCCTCCTACAATGAGCAGTTCTTC.

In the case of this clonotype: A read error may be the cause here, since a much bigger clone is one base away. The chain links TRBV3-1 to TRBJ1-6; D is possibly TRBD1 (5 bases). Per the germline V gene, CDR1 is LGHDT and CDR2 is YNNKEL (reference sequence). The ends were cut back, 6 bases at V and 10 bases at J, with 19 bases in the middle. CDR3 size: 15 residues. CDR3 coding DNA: TGTGCCAGCAGTCGGGACGGCTTGGGGAAATCACCCCTCCACTTT. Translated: CASSRDGLGKSPLHF.

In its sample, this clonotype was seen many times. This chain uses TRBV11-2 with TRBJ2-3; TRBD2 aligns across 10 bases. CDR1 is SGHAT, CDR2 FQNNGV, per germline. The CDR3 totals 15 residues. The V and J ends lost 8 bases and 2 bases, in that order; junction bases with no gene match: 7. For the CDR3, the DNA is TGTGCCAGCCGGCTAGCGGGGGCCTTCACAGATACGCAGTATTTT. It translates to CASRLAGAFTDTQYF.

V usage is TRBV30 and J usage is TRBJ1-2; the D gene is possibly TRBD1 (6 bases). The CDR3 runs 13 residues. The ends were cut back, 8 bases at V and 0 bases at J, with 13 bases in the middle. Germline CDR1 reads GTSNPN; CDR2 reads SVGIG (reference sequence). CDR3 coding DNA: TGTGCCGGCCGGACAGACTCTAACTATGGCTACACCTTC. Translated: CAGRTDSNYGYTF.

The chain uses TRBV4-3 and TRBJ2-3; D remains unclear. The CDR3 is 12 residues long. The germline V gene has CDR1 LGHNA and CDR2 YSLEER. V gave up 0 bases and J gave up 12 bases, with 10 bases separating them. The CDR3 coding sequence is TGCGCCAGCAGCCAAGACGGGTACCATCAGTATTTT. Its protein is CASSQDGYHQYF.

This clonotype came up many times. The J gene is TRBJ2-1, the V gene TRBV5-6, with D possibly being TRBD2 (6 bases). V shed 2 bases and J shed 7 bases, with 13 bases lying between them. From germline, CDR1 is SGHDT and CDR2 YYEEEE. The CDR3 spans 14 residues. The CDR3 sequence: CASSFRRGGNEQFF. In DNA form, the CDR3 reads TGTGCCAGCAGCTTTAGGAGGGGCGGGAATGAGCAGTTCTTC.

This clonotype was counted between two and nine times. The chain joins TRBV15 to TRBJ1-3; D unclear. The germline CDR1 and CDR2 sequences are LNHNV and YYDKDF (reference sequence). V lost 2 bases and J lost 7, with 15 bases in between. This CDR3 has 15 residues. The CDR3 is CATSRWGTIGNTIYF. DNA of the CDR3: TGTGCCACCAGCAGATGGGGAACAATTGGGAACACCATATATTTT.

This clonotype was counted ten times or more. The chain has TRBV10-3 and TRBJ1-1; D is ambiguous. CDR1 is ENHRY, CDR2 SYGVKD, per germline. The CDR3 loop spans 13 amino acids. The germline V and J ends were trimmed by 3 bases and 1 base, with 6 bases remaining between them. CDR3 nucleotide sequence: TGTGCCATCAGTGAAGTAGGGAACACTGAAGCTTTCTTT. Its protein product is CAISEVGNTEAFF.

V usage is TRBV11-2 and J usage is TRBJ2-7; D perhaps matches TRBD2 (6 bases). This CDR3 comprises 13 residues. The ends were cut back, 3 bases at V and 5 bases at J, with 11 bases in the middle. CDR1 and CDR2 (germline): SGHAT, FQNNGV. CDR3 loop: CASSFTRGNEQYV. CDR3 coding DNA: TGTGCCAGCAGCTTCACACGGGGGAACGAGCAGTACGTC.

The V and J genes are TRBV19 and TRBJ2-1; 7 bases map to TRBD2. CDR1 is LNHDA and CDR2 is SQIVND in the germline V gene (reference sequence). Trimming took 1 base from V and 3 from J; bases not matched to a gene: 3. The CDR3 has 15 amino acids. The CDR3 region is CASSIVAGDYNEQFF. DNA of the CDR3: TGTGCCAGTAGTATAGTGGCGGGGGACTACAATGAGCAGTTCTTC.

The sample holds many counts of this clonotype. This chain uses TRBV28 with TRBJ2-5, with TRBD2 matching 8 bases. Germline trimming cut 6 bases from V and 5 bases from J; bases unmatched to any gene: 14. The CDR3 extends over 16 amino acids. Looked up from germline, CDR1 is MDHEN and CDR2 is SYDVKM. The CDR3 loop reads CASRIGTSFPLETQYF. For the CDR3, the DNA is TGTGCCAGCAGAATCGGGACTAGTTTTCCTCTCGAGACCCAGTACTTC.

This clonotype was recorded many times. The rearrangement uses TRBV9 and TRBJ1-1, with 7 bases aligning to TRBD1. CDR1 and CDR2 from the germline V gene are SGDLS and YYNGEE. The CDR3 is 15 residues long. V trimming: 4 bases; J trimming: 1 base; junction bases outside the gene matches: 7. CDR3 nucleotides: TGTGCCAGCAGCCCCCGCGGACAGGAGAACACTGAAGCTTTCTTT. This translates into CASSPRGQENTEAFF.

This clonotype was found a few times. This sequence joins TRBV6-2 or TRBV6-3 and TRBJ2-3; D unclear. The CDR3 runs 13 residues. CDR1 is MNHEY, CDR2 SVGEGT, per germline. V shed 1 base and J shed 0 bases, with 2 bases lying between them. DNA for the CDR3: TGTGCCAGCAGTTACTGGAGCACAGATACGCAGTATTTT. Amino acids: CASSYWSTDTQYF.

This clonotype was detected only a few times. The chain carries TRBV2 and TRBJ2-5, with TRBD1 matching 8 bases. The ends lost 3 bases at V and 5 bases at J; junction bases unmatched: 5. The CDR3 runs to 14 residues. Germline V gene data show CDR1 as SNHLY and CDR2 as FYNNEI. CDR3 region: CASSETGEVETQYF. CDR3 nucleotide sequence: TGTGCCAGCAGTGAGACAGGGGAAGTTGAGACCCAGTACTTC.

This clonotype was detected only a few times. CDR3 bases: TGTGCCAGCAGCCCGTGGATGGGCACGGGGACCCAGTACTTC. Translation: CASSPWMGTGTQYF. This chain connects TRBV7-6 to TRBJ2-5; D ambiguous. Trimming left V 5 bases short and J 7 bases short, with 17 bases between. CDR1 and CDR2 from the germline V gene are SGHVS and FNYEAQ. The CDR3 consists of 14 residues.

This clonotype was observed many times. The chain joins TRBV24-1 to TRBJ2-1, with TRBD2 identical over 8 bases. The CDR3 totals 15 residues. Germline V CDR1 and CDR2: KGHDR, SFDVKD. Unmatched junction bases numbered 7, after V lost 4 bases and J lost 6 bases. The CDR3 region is CATSEPGGPSNEQFF. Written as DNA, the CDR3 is TGTGCCACCAGTGAGCCGGGGGGGCCTAGCAATGAGCAGTTCTTC.

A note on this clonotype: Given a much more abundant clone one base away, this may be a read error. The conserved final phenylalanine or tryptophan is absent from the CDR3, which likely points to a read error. The CDR3 sequence is CASSLIAGTTDTQYS. DNA for the CDR3: TGTGCCAGCAGCTTAATCGCGGGAACGACAGATACGCAGTATTCT. V usage is TRBV7-3 and J usage is TRBJ2-3; D is possibly TRBD2 (6 bases). The V and J ends lost 1 base and 3 bases respectively, with 11 bases between them. Germline CDR1 and CDR2: SGHTA and FQGTGA. The CDR3 loop spans 15 amino acids.

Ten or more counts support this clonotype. The chain's CDR3 is CASSPMGGEQFF. The CDR3 nucleotides are TGTGCCAGCAGCCCCATGGGGGGGGAGCAGTTCTTC. This rearrangement joins TRBV11-2 to TRBJ2-1; 7 positions agree with TRBD2. The CDR3 consists of 12 residues. The V and J ends lost 5 bases and 10 bases, in that order; junction bases with no gene match: 5. Germline loops: CDR1 SGHAT, CDR2 FQNNGV.

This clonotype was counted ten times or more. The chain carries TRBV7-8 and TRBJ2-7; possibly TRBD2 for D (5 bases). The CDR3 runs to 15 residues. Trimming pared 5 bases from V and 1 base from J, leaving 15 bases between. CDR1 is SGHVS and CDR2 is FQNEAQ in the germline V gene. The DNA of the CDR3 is TGTGCCAGCAGCCCGTCTGAGAGGGATTCCTACGAGCAGTACTTC. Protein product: CASSPSERDSYEQYF.

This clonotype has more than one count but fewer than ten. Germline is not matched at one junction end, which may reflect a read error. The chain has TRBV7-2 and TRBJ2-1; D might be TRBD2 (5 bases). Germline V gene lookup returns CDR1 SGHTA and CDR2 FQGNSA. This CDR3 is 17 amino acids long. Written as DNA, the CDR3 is TGTGCCAGCAGCTTAGTCGGGGTGCCGGGTTCCTACAATGAGCAGTCCTTC. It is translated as CASSLVGVPGSYNEQSF.